These T cell receptor beta chains were read from a single sample in a study of beta chain features in type 1 diabetes. The table came from immunoSEQ multiplex PCR; TCRdb's copy has only in-frame clones and leaves some out. The data contain 680,000 or so clones, 13% of them singletons. The sequencing input was naive CD4+ T cells from blood. These receptors originate from a young man with type 1 diabetes. The CDR3 runs from the conserved cysteine through the conserved F or W. Each record gives: J gene, D gene, V gene, clone size, CDR3 protein, CDR3 DNA. A D gene is named only where the DNA matches it firmly. Clone size is shown for a subset of rows, as once, few, many or a class of expanded clone.

>TRBJ1-1|TRBD1|TRBV4-2|.
CASSYPGQVNTEAFF
TGTGCCAGCAGCTACCCGGGACAGGTTAACACTGAAGCTTTCTTT
>TRBJ2-5|.|TRBV18|few
CASSPAETQYF
TGTGCCAGCTCACCAGCAGAGACCCAGTACTTC
>TRBJ2-6|.|TRBV29-1|few
CAVGRTALPGANVLTF
TGCGCCGTAGGAAGGACAGCGCTTCCTGGGGCCAACGTCCTGACTTTC
>TRBJ1-1|TRBD1|TRBV20-1|.
CRAGQTTEAFF
TGCAGAGCGGGACAGACCACTGAAGCTTTCTTT
>TRBJ1-5|.|TRBV21-1|few
CASSTRQGYQPQHF
TGTGCCAGCAGCACCCGACAGGGCTATCAGCCCCAGCATTTT
>TRBJ2-3|.|TRBV9|.
CASSVHRLSTDTQYF
TGTGCCAGCAGCGTTCACAGGCTAAGCACAGATACGCAGTATTTT
>TRBJ2-2|TRBD1|TRBV5-1|few
CASSRQGGGELFF
TGCGCCAGCAGCCGACAGGGCGGCGGGGAGCTGTTTTTT
>TRBJ2-1|.|TRBV14|.
CASSQMTRVFAVEQFF
TGTGCCAGCAGCCAAATGACTAGGGTCTTTGCGGTTGAGCAGTTCTTC
>TRBJ2-7|TRBD2|TRBV7-2|few
CASTSSGGWDEQYF
TGTGCCAGCACCTCTAGCGGGGGGTGGGACGAGCAGTACTTC
>TRBJ1-4|.|TRBV30|few
CAWSPPNWGGQGKLFF
TGTGCCTGGAGTCCCCCCAATTGGGGGGGGCAAGGAAAACTGTTTTTT
>TRBJ2-5|.|TRBV25-1|few
CASSPSPRETQYF
TGTGCCAGCAGTCCCAGTCCCAGGGAGACCCAGTACTTC
>TRBJ2-1|.|TRBV29-1|few
CSVESDSTSSYNEQFF
TGCAGCGTCGAATCTGACAGCACCAGCTCCTACAATGAGCAGTTCTTC
>TRBJ2-7|.|TRBV6-1|few
CASTPGQDFTYEQYF
TGTGCCAGCACCCCCGGGCAGGACTTTACCTACGAGCAGTACTTC
>TRBJ2-5|TRBD2|TRBV6-5|few
CASSRDYGGETQYF
TGTGCCAGCAGTCGGGACTACGGGGGAGAGACCCAGTACTTC
>TRBJ1-1|.|TRBV13|few
CASRGNTEAFF
TGTGCCAGCAGGGGGAACACTGAAGCTTTCTTT
>TRBJ2-3|TRBD2|TRBV15|.
CATSRVAGGGTDTQYF
TGTGCCACCAGCAGAGTAGCCGGGGGAGGGACAGATACGCAGTATTTT
>TRBJ1-3|.|TRBV30|.
CAWSPGLGNTIYF
TGTGCCTGGAGTCCGGGTCTGGGAAACACCATATATTTT
>TRBJ1-1|.|TRBV18|few
CASSPPMGAGAEAFF
TGTGCCAGCTCACCACCGATGGGGGCAGGCGCTGAAGCTTTCTTT
>TRBJ1-1|.|TRBV2|.
CASSPFPLNTEAFF
TGTGCCAGCTCCCCTTTCCCTTTGAACACTGAAGCTTTCTTT
>TRBJ2-7|TRBD2|TRBV2|.
CASTIAGLHYEQYF
TGTGCCAGCACGATAGCGGGGCTCCACTACGAGCAGTACTTC
>TRBJ2-3|.|TRBV14|few
CASSQVTDTQYF
TGTGCCAGCAGCCAAGTTACAGATACGCAGTATTTT
>TRBJ2-4|TRBD2|TRBV13|few
CASRSGGAKNIQYF
TGTGCCAGCAGATCCGGGGGGGCCAAAAACATTCAGTACTTC
>TRBJ1-1|.|TRBV27|.
CASRHRNTEAFF
TGTGCCAGCAGGCACAGGAACACTGAAGCTTTCTTT
>TRBJ1-2|.|TRBV21-1|few
CASSKRGGVYGYTF
TGTGCCAGCAGCAAAAGAGGTGGGGTCTATGGCTACACCTTC
>TRBJ1-2|.|TRBV9|.
CASSSITGAGVLSLYGYTF
TGTGCCAGCAGCTCGATTACGGGCGCGGGTGTTCTGTCGCTCTATGGCTACACCTTC
>TRBJ1-6|.|TRBV18|few
CASSPAQGRGSPLHF
TGTGCCAGCTCACCGGCGCAGGGTAGGGGTTCACCCCTCCACTTT
>TRBJ2-1|.|TRBV6-5|few
CASRSWDEQFF
TGTGCCAGCAGGAGCTGGGATGAGCAGTTCTTC
>TRBJ1-4|.|TRBV5-8|.
CASSLAGMSSNEKLFF
TGTGCCAGCAGCTTGGCCGGAATGTCAAGTAATGAAAAACTGTTTTTT
>TRBJ2-5|.|TRBV28|.
CASSSPGQTKQETQYF
TGTGCCAGCAGCTCCCCAGGACAGACAAAACAAGAGACCCAGTACTTC
>TRBJ1-1|.|TRBV4-1|.
CASSQDPARSRNTEAFF
TGCGCCAGCAGCCAAGATCCCGCCAGGTCACGGAACACTGAAGCTTTCTTT
>TRBJ2-2|TRBD1|TRBV5-1|.
CASSLRTGASGELFF
TGCGCCAGCAGCTTGAGGACAGGGGCGTCCGGGGAGCTGTTTTTT
>TRBJ2-1|.|TRBV19|once
CASTTTGDDEQFF
TGTGCCAGCACTACCACGGGGGATGATGAGCAGTTCTTC
>TRBJ1-1|.|TRBV2|.
CASRVSFGDTEAFF
TGTGCCAGCAGGGTTTCCTTCGGGGACACTGAAGCTTTCTTT
>TRBJ1-6|.|TRBV7-9|few
CASSLRDYNSPLHF
TGTGCCAGCAGCTTAAGGGACTATAATTCACCCCTCCACTTT
>TRBJ1-1|.|TRBV30|.
CAWSVSGGTEAFF
TGTGCCTGGAGTGTCAGTGGGGGGACTGAAGCTTTCTTT
>TRBJ2-2|TRBD1|TRBV27|few
CASSTGQGTGELFF
TGTGCCAGCAGTACGGGACAGGGGACCGGGGAGCTGTTTTTT
>TRBJ1-5|.|TRBV7-9|.
CASSAPGLGSNQPQHF
TGTGCCAGCAGCGCCCCGGGACTGGGGAGCAATCAGCCCCAGCATTTT
>TRBJ2-1|TRBD2|TRBV10-3|.
CAISESQGLAGENEQFF
TGTGCCATCAGTGAGTCTCAAGGACTAGCGGGGGAGAATGAGCAGTTCTTC
>TRBJ2-2|TRBD1|TRBV29-1|few
CSVGSGGFTGELFF
TGCAGCGTCGGCTCAGGGGGATTCACCGGGGAGCTGTTTTTT
>TRBJ2-5|.|TRBV30|.
CAWKGRGSWGETQYF
TGTGCCTGGAAGGGTCGGGGCTCTTGGGGAGAGACCCAGTACTTC
>TRBJ1-4|TRBD1|TRBV10-3|few
CAISGQGTNEKLFF
TGTGCCATCAGTGGACAGGGGACTAATGAAAAACTGTTTTTT
>TRBJ2-7|.|TRBV28|.
CASYARRDEQYF
TGTGCCAGCTATGCCCGCAGGGACGAGCAGTACTTC
>TRBJ2-6|TRBD1|TRBV7-2|.
CASSLRQGPSGANVLTF
TGTGCCAGCAGCTTAAGACAGGGACCCTCTGGGGCCAACGTCCTGACTTTC
>TRBJ1-5|.|TRBV6-6|.
CASMQGGQPQHF
TGTGCCAGCATGCAGGGTGGGCAGCCCCAGCATTTT
>TRBJ1-2|.|TRBV7-9|few
CASSLGQTGPILYGYTF
TGTGCCAGCAGCTTAGGGCAGACGGGACCTATTCTCTATGGCTACACCTTC
>TRBJ1-1|TRBD1|TRBV5-6|.
CASSPWDRAGTEAFF
TGTGCCAGCAGCCCATGGGACAGGGCCGGGACTGAAGCTTTCTTT
>TRBJ1-2|.|TRBV9|few
CASSVRSADYGYTF
TGTGCCAGCAGCGTAAGGTCCGCTGACTATGGCTACACCTTC
>TRBJ1-1|.|TRBV30|few
CAWKANTEAFF
TGTGCCTGGAAGGCAAACACTGAAGCTTTCTTT
>TRBJ2-1|.|TRBV4-1|.
CASSRTAGAVSGDEQFF
TGCGCCAGCAGCCGAACGGCGGGGGCCGTTTCAGGGGACGAGCAGTTCTTC
>TRBJ1-2|.|TRBV4-1|.
CASSQERTAPYGYTF
TGCGCCAGCAGCCAAGAAAGAACAGCACCTTATGGCTACACCTTC
>TRBJ1-3|TRBD1|TRBV29-1|.
CSVEDLPRQGSGNTIYF
TGCAGCGTTGAAGACCTGCCGCGACAGGGTTCTGGAAACACCATATATTTT
>TRBJ1-2|.|TRBV4-1|few
CASSQGGYTGGYTF
TGCGCCAGCAGCCAAGGGGGATATACGGGTGGCTACACCTTC
>TRBJ2-2|TRBD2|TRBV10-3|.
CAISSGGTNTGELFF
TGTGCCATCAGCTCCGGGGGGACGAACACCGGGGAGCTGTTTTTT
>TRBJ1-6|.|TRBV5-1|.
CASSLVGYSPLHF
TGCGCCAGCAGCTTGGTGGGATATTCACCCCTCCACTTT
>TRBJ1-1|.|TRBV6-1|few
CASSLGGNTEAFF
TGTGCCAGCAGTTTGGGGGGGAACACTGAAGCTTTCTTT
>TRBJ2-3|.|TRBV29-1|.
CSVEESGRDTQYF
TGCAGCGTTGAAGAATCGGGCCGGGATACGCAGTATTTT
>TRBJ1-2|.|TRBV18|.
CASSEGSDYGYTF
TGTGCCAGCTCTGAGGGCTCAGACTATGGCTACACCTTC